The source of this T cell receptor (beta chain) is a study of response to subunit inactivated influenza vaccine. TCRdb used MiXCR to reprocess the RT-PCR reads, holding one entry per CDR3 protein. The sample holds approximately 160,000 distinct CDR3 sequences; 9.5% to 12% are singletons and the top ten take about 40%. This clonotype has a handful of counts. Per germline, CDR1 MNHEY and CDR2 SMNVEV (reference sequence). The CDR3 has 14 residues. V lost 6 bases, J lost 4 bases, and 15 bases lay in between. This material consisted of CD8+ T cells sorted from PBMCs, taken 23 to 25 months after vaccination. The gene calls are TRBV27 and TRBJ1-2; D unresolved. The sequence was obtained from a man aged 45 to 70 who received an inactivated influenza vaccine. The CDR3 DNA is TGTGCCAGCAGGCCAGGACCCGGCAGCTATGGCTACACCTTC. Translating gives CASRPGPGSYGYTF.